This T cell receptor beta chain was identified during a study of T cells in women clearing cervical HPV infection. General study findings and limits: CIN3+ cases had significantly higher TCR repertoire richness than controls, but evenness did not differ.

Assay used: immunoSEQ multiplex PCR; TCRdb lists only in-frame clones, some missing. The sample table includes over 45,000 clones. Concerning this clone itself: Its target is not known. Coverage ceases 3 residues before the CDR3 finishes, and the germline J gene fills in the end.

This CDR3 is built from 14 residues. After removal of 1 base from V and 5 bases from J, the junction contained 4 bases not matched to a gene. Germline CDR1 and CDR2: SEHNR and FQNEAQ (reference sequence). This TCR was recovered from a woman between 18 and 70 years old with a cervical HPV16 infection that either progressed to CIN3+ or cleared (not recorded which). Sequencing input: blood buffy coat. The rearrangement joins TRBV7-9 to TRBJ1-1, with 7 positions matching TRBD1. CDR3 DNA, as far as it was read: TGTGCCAGCAGCTTAGTACAGGGGAGAACTGAA. Protein sequence: CASSLVQGRTE. The whole CDR3 sequence reads CASSLVQGRTEAFF.